This T cell receptor (beta chain) originates from a study of early T cells in non-severe SARS-CoV-2 infection. Study as a whole: Bulk RNA taken from unsorted whole blood was sequenced, leaving chains unpaired. Study-level findings and limits: The matching step, a VDJdb search, favored anti-spike CD8 responses and missed private and CD4 specificities.

Each cDNA molecule carried a unique molecular identifier. One entry per CDR3 protein, called by TCRdb with MiXCR from the 5' RACE reads. The sample consists of about 63,000 distinct CDR3 sequences, roughly 13% of them appearing once. CDR1 and CDR2 from the germline V gene are SGHVS and FQNEAQ. The CDR3 contains 14 residues. V was shortened by 0 bases and J by 3 bases, with 9 bases between the two germline ends. Points on this clonotype: What it recognizes is unknown.

This receptor was taken from an adult who was a healthcare worker with PCR-confirmed SARS-CoV-2 infection or an uninfected control (not recorded which). The sequencing sample was made of whole blood. The V and J genes are TRBV7-8 and TRBJ2-7; D is tentatively TRBD1 or TRBD2 (5 bases each). The CDR3 DNA reads TGTGCCAGCAGCTTAGCGGGGACCATCTACGAGCAGTACTTC. Translating gives CASSLAGTIYEQYF.